The 23 T cell receptor beta chains in this list originate from one sample, sequenced in a study of Ad26.COV2.S vaccination and SARS-CoV-2 variants (dated by TCRdb to the early 2020s). The treatment or condition label corresponds to: some 19 received Ad26.COV2.S at low or high dose, single or two shots; five or six received placebo; per-sample allocation not given. For vaccine and placebo recipients, the sequenced repertoires came from samples collected on day 63 after the first injection. The receptor library was made with the immunoSEQ multiplex PCR assay. TCRdb provides this immuneACCESS table in a form limited to in-frame rearrangements. Some clones are lacking; in checked studies, under half of them reflect an unresolved V gene, and why the rest are absent is not known. In all, the sample holds some 390,000 clones, and 75% to 90% of those were seen once. Clones ranked in the top ten supply under 2% of the sample.

The material sequenced was peripheral blood, taken in a trial of Ad26.COV2.S vaccine versus placebo. The receptors here all came from a person between 18 and 59 years old who received the Ad26.COV2.S COVID-19 vaccine or a placebo.

This chain links TRBV2 with TRBJ1-2; the match to TRBD1 covers 7 bases. V lost 9 bases and J lost 8; bases outside the gene matches: 9. Per germline, CDR1 SNHLY and CDR2 FYNNEI. The CDR3 sequence is 12 residues long. CDR3 region: CARRQGVKGYTF. The DNA of the CDR3 is TGTGCCAGGAGACAGGGCGTCAAGGGCTACACCTTC.

The rearrangement joins TRBV6-2 or TRBV6-3 to TRBJ1-1, with 7 bases aligning to TRBD1. J lost 6 bases, V lost 4 bases, and 8 bases had no gene match. The CDR3 loop spans 14 amino acids. Germline-derived CDR1 and CDR2 are MNHEY and SVGEGT. The DNA for the CDR3 is TGTGCCAGCAGTTGGCAGGGGGGTTCCGCTGAAGCTTTCTTT. Translating gives CASSWQGGSAEAFF.

In its sample, this clone was seen once. This chain joins TRBV28 and TRBJ1-4, with 7 bases matching TRBD1. CDR1 is MDHEN, CDR2 SYDVKM, per germline. The CDR3 has 15 residues. Trimming cost V 1 base and J 5 bases; bases outside gene matches: 4. The chain's CDR3 is CASSLSLGQNEKLFF. CDR3 coding DNA: TGTGCCAGCAGTTTATCCTTGGGACAGAATGAAAAACTGTTTTTT.

The chain joins TRBV28 to TRBJ1-4; 9 bases map to TRBD1. In germline, CDR1 is MDHEN, CDR2 SYDVKM. The CDR3 extends over 15 amino acids. The ends lost 6 bases at V and 6 bases at J; junction bases unmatched: 8. The CDR3 sequence is CASRAGTGRDEKLFF. CDR3 sequence (DNA): TGTGCCAGCAGGGCCGGGACAGGGAGGGATGAAAAACTGTTTTTT.

This clone was observed a single time. The CDR3: CASSYQGQGDEQYF. For the CDR3, the DNA is TGTGCCAGCAGTTACCAAGGACAGGGGGATGAGCAGTACTTC. V gene TRBV6-5 combines with J gene TRBJ2-7; 10 bases are shared with TRBD1. The CDR3 length is 14 residues. In germline, CDR1 is MNHEY, CDR2 SVGAGI. V lost 2 bases and J lost 7; bases outside the gene matches: 5.

This CDR3 is CASSQKINYGYTF. As DNA, the CDR3 is TGTGCCAGCAGCCAGAAGATTAACTATGGCTACACCTTC. V and J are TRBV14 and TRBJ1-2; D remains unclear. CDR1 SGHDN and CDR2 FVKESK come from the germline V gene. Trimming stripped 3 bases from V and 1 base from J, with 6 bases between. The length of the CDR3 is 13 residues.

The gene calls are TRBV11-3 and TRBJ1-1, with D unresolved. CDR3 size: 14 residues. V lost 4 bases and J 5 bases, leaving 14 bases between the germline ends. Germline CDR1 is SGHNT and CDR2 is YENEEA. CDR3 sequence: CASSCPDRRTEAFF. The CDR3 nucleotides read TGTGCCAGCAGCTGTCCGGATCGGAGAACTGAAGCTTTCTTT.

In DNA, the CDR3 is TGTGCCAGCAGCCAAGGAAGCCTGGGGCAGTTCTTC. Protein sequence: CASSQGSLGQFF. The chain has TRBV3-1 (or the pseudogene TRBV3-2) and TRBJ2-1; D is unresolved. V was shortened by 1 base and J by 12 bases, with 10 bases between the two germline ends. Per germline, CDR1 LGHDT and CDR2 YNNKEL (reference sequence). This CDR3 contains 12 residues.

The gene calls are TRBV5-1 and TRBJ2-7; the match to TRBD2 covers 7 bases. V shed 0 bases and J 0 bases; nucleotides not matched to a gene: 6. CDR1 and CDR2 (germline): SGHRS, YFSETQ. The CDR3 runs 16 residues. As DNA, the CDR3 is TGCGCCAGCAGCTTGGGGGCTAGCGGTCCCTCCTACGAGCAGTACTTC. Translated, it gives CASSLGASGPSYEQYF.

The CDR3 spells CASSIGGKYYEQFF. CDR3 in DNA: TGTGCCAGTAGTATAGGAGGGAAGTACTATGAGCAGTTCTTC. The gene calls are TRBV19 and TRBJ2-1, with D perhaps TRBD2 (5 bases). The CDR3 covers 14 residues. Trimming shortened V by 1 base and J by 8 bases, and 12 bases separated the two germline ends. Germline CDR1 reads LNHDA; CDR2 reads SQIVND (reference sequence).

The rearrangement links TRBV6-4 to TRBJ2-1, with TRBD2 matching 10 bases. With V trimmed by 4 bases and J by 8 bases, 5 bases remained unmatched. This CDR3 has 14 residues. CDR1 and CDR2 (germline): MRHNA, SNTAGT. Written as DNA, the CDR3 is TGTGCCAGCAGTGCTCTAGCGGGAGCCCATGAGCAGTTCTTC. Amino acids: CASSALAGAHEQFF.

The table lists this clone with a count of one. The rearrangement links TRBV10-3 to TRBJ2-3; 9 positions match TRBD2. From germline, CDR1 is ENHRY and CDR2 SYGVKD. V lost 10 bases to trimming and J lost 5 bases; unmatched junction nucleotides: 13. The length of the CDR3 is 15 residues. CDR3 loop: CATSGTSPAIDTQYF. CDR3 DNA sequence: TGTGCCACTTCCGGGACTAGCCCTGCGATAGATACGCAGTATTTT.

V usage is TRBV7-2 and J usage is TRBJ2-7, with 12 bases fitting TRBD1. The CDR3 is 15 residues long. CDR1 is SGHTA and CDR2 is FQGNSA in the germline V gene. J was trimmed by 5 bases and V by 4 bases; bases with no gene match: 6. This chain's CDR3 is CASSSTGQGADEQYF. The CDR3 bases are TGTGCCAGCAGCTCAACGGGACAGGGGGCCGACGAGCAGTACTTC.

DNA of the CDR3: TGCGCCAGCAGCCAGATCGCTAGCGGGCCGGGCAAAAACATTCAGTACTTC. Protein: CASSQIASGPGKNIQYF. The chain carries TRBV4-1 and TRBJ2-4; TRBD2 aligns across 8 bases. The CDR3 has 17 amino acids. Germline assignment: CDR1 MGHRA and CDR2 YSYEKL. With 3 bases clipped from V and 3 bases from J, the junction kept 10 bases outside the gene matches.

This chain joins TRBV18 and TRBJ2-1; TRBD2 matches at 8 bases. V lost 6 bases, J lost 6 bases, and 10 bases stayed unmatched. The CDR3 consists of 15 residues. Germline V gene data show CDR1 as KGHSH and CDR2 as LQKENI. The CDR3 DNA reads as TGTGCCAGCTCTCGGGGGGGAGGAGACCGCAATGAGCAGTTCTTC. Amino acids: CASSRGGGDRNEQFF. The full variable domain, its missing parts supplied by reference TRBV18 and TRBJ2-1, is NAGVMQNPRHLVRRRGQEARLRCSPMKGHSHVYWYRQLPEEGLKFMVYLQKENIIDESGMPKERFSAEFPKEGPSILRIQQVVRGDSAAYFCASSRGGGDRNEQFFGPGTRLTVL.

This sequence joins TRBV7-9 and TRBJ1-2, with 9 bases that match TRBD1. With 8 bases clipped from V and 4 bases from J, the junction kept 5 bases outside the gene matches. This CDR3 has 13 residues. CDR1 is SEHNR, CDR2 FQNEAQ, per germline (reference sequence). CDR3 nucleotide sequence: TGTGCCAGCCGAAGACAGGGGGGCTATGGCTACACCTTC. This sequence encodes CASRRQGGYGYTF. Combining the CDR3 with reference TRBV7-9 and TRBJ1-2 gives the whole variable domain DTGVSQNPRHKITKRGQNVTFRCDPISEHNRLYWYRQTLGQGPEFLTYFQNEAQLEKSRLLSDRFSAERPKGSFSTLEIQRTEQGDSAMYLCASRRQGGYGYTFGSGTRLTVV.

The chain carries TRBV9 and TRBJ2-5; D call uncertain. Germline loops: CDR1 SGDLS, CDR2 YYNGEE. The V end was cut by 0 bases, the J end by 7 bases, with 10 bases between. This CDR3 spans 13 amino acids. The chain's CDR3 is CASSVGLVGTQYF. In DNA, the CDR3 is TGTGCCAGCAGCGTAGGGCTAGTGGGGACCCAGTACTTC.

This chain links TRBV6-5 with TRBJ2-7; TRBD1 might be the D (6 bases). V gave up 8 bases and J gave up 2 bases, with 19 bases separating them. The CDR3 is made up of 15 amino acids. From germline, CDR1 is MNHEY and CDR2 SVGAGI. The CDR3 is CASRIGQLPAYEQYF. DNA for the CDR3: TGTGCCAGCCGAATCGGACAGCTCCCCGCCTACGAGCAGTACTTC.

This chain links TRBV28 with TRBJ1-5; D unresolved. The CDR3 runs 15 residues. CDR1 MDHEN and CDR2 SYDVKM come from the germline V gene. V lost 5 bases, J lost 1 base, and 12 bases lay in between. CDR3 coding DNA: TGTGCCAGCAGTCCTTACGGGGTCAGCAATCAGCCCCAGCATTTT. Amino acid sequence: CASSPYGVSNQPQHF.

The chain uses TRBV11-3 and TRBJ2-1; D not resolved. Trimming pared 2 bases from V and 4 bases from J, leaving 9 bases between. The CDR3 contains 14 residues. Germline V lookup: CDR1 SGHNT, CDR2 YENEEA. The chain's CDR3 is CASSLRASYNEQFF. In nucleotides, the CDR3 is TGTGCCAGCAGCTTAAGAGCCTCATACAATGAGCAGTTCTTC. Full variable domain (missing parts from reference TRBV11-3 and TRBJ2-1): EAGVVQSPRYKIIEKKQPVAFWCNPISGHNTLYWYLQNLGQGPELLIRYENEEAVDDSQLPKDRFSAERLKGVDSTLKIQPAELGDSAVYLCASSLRASYNEQFFGPGTRLTVL.

V and J are TRBV19 and TRBJ1-6, with 8 bases matching TRBD1. Trimming removed 8 bases from V and 9 bases from J; junction bases left unmatched: 9. CDR1 is LNHDA and CDR2 is SQIVND in the germline V gene (reference sequence). This CDR3 contains 14 residues. CDR3 nucleotides: TGTGCCAGTGGACAACAGGGGGTGGGTTCACCCCTCCACTTT. Protein product: CASGQQGVGSPLHF.

With respect to this clone: One end of the junction does not line up with germline, which may come from a read error. The chain carries TRBV11-3 and TRBJ1-3; 7 bases line up with TRBD1. Looked up from germline, CDR1 is SGHNT and CDR2 is YENEEA. The CDR3 totals 14 residues. The CDR3 region is CASSPNTRQGPSNF. In DNA form, the CDR3 reads TGTGCCAGCAGCCCCAACACGAGACAGGGTCCGAGCAATTTT. Filled out from reference TRBV11-3 and TRBJ1-3, the complete variable domain reads EAGVVQSPRYKIIEKKQPVAFWCNPISGHNTLYWYLQNLGQGPELLIRYENEEAVDDSQLPKDRFSAERLKGVDSTLKIQPAELGDSAVYLCASSPNTRQGPSNFGEGSWLTVV.

The chain recombines TRBV6-5 with TRBJ2-7; a weak D match, TRBD1 (7 bases). CDR3 length: 16 residues. Germline CDR1 is MNHEY and CDR2 is SVGAGI. Trimming removed 2 bases from V and 2 bases from J, with 16 bases in between. CDR3 nucleotides: TGTGCCAGCAGTTACGCACGGGGACAGCGGGCCTACGAGCAGTACTTC. Amino acid sequence: CASSYARGQRAYEQYF.